The 9 T cell receptor beta chains given below trace back to one sample, sequenced in a study of blood T cells in healthy people across ages. Using a J-beta primer mix together with a sample-barcoded 5' primer, a second PCR was run for about 7 to 12 cycles. TCRdb fed the 5' RACE reads into MiXCR, producing one record per CDR3 protein. Of some 940,000 distinct CDR3 sequences listed, about 29% are singletons. These same records also appear under a second study, on T cells of mothers and their children.

The specimen was blood. These receptors all come from a middle-aged woman in good health.

There are a few counts of this clonotype. Here the CDR3 DNA reads TGCGCCAGCAGCCAAGATTTCGGGTCGAGGCCCCAGCATTTT. It encodes CASSQDFGSRPQHF. The J gene is TRBJ1-5, the V gene TRBV4-3; D unresolved. The germline gives CDR1 LGHNA, CDR2 YSLEER. The V and J ends lost 0 bases and 9 bases respectively, with 12 bases between them. The CDR3 extends over 14 amino acids.

This clonotype was counted at least ten times. The rearrangement links TRBV10-2 to TRBJ2-3; 11 bases agree with TRBD2. Germline V gene data show CDR1 as WSHSY and CDR2 as SAAADI. The CDR3 loop spans 17 amino acids. Trimming at V came to 2 bases and at J to 4 bases, leaving 8 bases not matched to a gene. In DNA, the CDR3 is TGCGCCAGCAGTGAGAATAGCGGGGGGGCCCTCGCAGATACGCAGTATTTT. This codes for CASSENSGGALADTQYF.

V is TRBV7-2 and J is TRBJ2-1; 8 bases match TRBD2. Per germline, CDR1 SGHTA and CDR2 FQGNSA. V shed 5 bases and J 10 bases; nucleotides not matched to a gene: 10. The CDR3 length is 14 residues. The chain's CDR3 is CASSPLAGFYEQFF. The CDR3 nucleotides are TGTGCCAGCAGCCCTCTAGCGGGCTTCTACGAGCAGTTCTTC. The full variable domain, its missing parts supplied by reference TRBV7-2 and TRBJ2-1, is GAGVSQSPSNKVTEKGKDVELRCDPISGHTALYWYRQSLGQGLEFLIYFQGNSAPDKSGLPSDRFSAERTGGSVSTLTIQRTQQEDSAVYLCASSPLAGFYEQFFGPGTRLTVL.

A few counts support this clonotype. The chain links TRBV7-2 to TRBJ2-3; the D gene could be TRBD1 or TRBD2 (6 bases each). The V gene lost 1 base and the J gene lost 2 bases, with 10 bases spanning the gap. Germline-derived CDR1 and CDR2 are SGHTA and FQGNSA. This CDR3 contains 15 residues. This chain's CDR3 is CASSLGGGLTDTQYF. The CDR3, as DNA: TGTGCCAGCAGCTTAGGAGGGGGGCTCACAGATACGCAGTATTTT.

J is TRBJ2-3 and V is TRBV12-3 or TRBV12-4, with TRBD2 matching 14 bases. The CDR3 runs to 18 residues. J was trimmed by 5 bases and V by 7 bases; bases with no gene match: 14. The CDR3 nucleotides read TGTGCCAGCATGCTTCGAGGACTAGCGGGGGGCTATGGAGATACGCAGTATTTT. Protein sequence: CASMLRGLAGGYGDTQYF.

This clonotype was recorded many times. The gene calls are TRBV7-2 and TRBJ1-2, with 9 bases fitting TRBD1. The CDR3 runs 14 residues. The germline CDR1 and CDR2 sequences are SGHTA and FQGNSA. The junction had 6 bases not matched to a gene; V was cut back by 4 bases and J by 6 bases. CDR3 region: CASSSTGGRDGYTF. The CDR3 nucleotides are TGTGCCAGCAGCTCTACAGGGGGCAGGGATGGCTACACCTTC.

CDR3 residues: CASSVGTAATNEKLFF. The CDR3 DNA reads as TGCGCCAGCAGCGTCGGGACTGCCGCAACTAATGAAAAACTGTTTTTT. This chain links TRBV5-1 with TRBJ1-4; weak D call: TRBD1 (5 bases). The V and J ends lost 4 bases and 0 bases respectively, with 13 bases between them. Germline V CDR1 and CDR2: SGHRS, YFSETQ. CDR3 length: 16 amino acids.

The chain joins TRBV4-1 to TRBJ2-2; 7 bases fit TRBD2. After removal of 5 bases from V and 0 bases from J, the junction contained 9 bases not matched to a gene. This CDR3 region has 17 residues. Germline CDR1 and CDR2: MGHRA and YSYEKL. CDR3 nucleotides: TGCGCCAGCAGCTGCGCGCGGGGGACCGCGAACACCGGGGAGCTGTTTTTT. This sequence encodes CASSCARGTANTGELFF.

Comment on this clonotype: With a much larger clone just one base away, this may be a read error. The rearrangement uses TRBV7-2 and TRBJ2-1; the match to TRBD2 covers 13 bases. There are 17 residues in the CDR3. Germline trimming cut 4 bases from V and 3 bases from J; bases unmatched to any gene: 6. CDR1 and CDR2 from the germline V gene are SGHTA and FQGNSA. The CDR3 loop reads CTSSSGLAGSIYNEQFF. In DNA form, the CDR3 reads TGTACCAGCAGCTCGGGACTAGCGGGGAGTATCTACAATGAGCAGTTCTTC.